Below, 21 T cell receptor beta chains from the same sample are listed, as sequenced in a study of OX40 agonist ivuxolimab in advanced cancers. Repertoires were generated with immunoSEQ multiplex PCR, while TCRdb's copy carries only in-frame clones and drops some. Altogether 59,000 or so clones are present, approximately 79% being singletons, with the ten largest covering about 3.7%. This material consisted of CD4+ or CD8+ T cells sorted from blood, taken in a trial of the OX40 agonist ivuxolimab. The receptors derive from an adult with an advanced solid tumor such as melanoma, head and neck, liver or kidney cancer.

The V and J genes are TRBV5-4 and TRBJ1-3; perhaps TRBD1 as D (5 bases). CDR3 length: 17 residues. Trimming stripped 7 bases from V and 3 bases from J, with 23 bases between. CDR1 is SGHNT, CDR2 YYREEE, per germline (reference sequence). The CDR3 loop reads CASAPGSITGSGNTIYF. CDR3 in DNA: TGTGCCAGCGCTCCAGGGTCCATAACGGGGAGTGGAAACACCATATATTTT.

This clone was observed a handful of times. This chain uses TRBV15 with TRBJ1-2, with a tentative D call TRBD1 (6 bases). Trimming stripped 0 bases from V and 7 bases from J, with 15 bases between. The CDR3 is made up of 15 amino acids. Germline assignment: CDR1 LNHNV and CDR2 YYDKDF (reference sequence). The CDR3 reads CATSRDPPGARGYTF. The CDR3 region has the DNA TGTGCCACCAGCAGAGATCCGCCGGGGGCTCGTGGCTACACCTTC.

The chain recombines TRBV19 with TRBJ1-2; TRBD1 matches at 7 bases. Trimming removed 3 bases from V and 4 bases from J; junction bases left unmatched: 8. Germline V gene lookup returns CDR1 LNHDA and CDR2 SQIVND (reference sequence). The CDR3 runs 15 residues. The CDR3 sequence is CASSMGHTGVYGYTF. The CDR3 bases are TGTGCCAGTAGTATGGGACATACAGGGGTCTATGGCTACACCTTC.

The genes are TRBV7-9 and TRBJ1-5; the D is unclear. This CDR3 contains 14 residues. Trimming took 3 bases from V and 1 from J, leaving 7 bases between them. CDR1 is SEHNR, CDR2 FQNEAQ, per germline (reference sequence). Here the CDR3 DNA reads TGTGCCAGCAGCTTGACGGTGAGCAATCAGCCCCAGCATTTT. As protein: CASSLTVSNQPQHF.

Here the CDR3 reads CASSLPTVGGTEAFF. The DNA of the CDR3 is TGTGCCAGCAGCCTTCCCACCGTCGGGGGCACTGAAGCTTTCTTT. The V and J genes are TRBV7-2 and TRBJ1-1, with D possibly being TRBD1 (5 bases). The CDR3 consists of 15 residues. V shed 5 bases and J shed 4 bases, with 17 bases lying between them. Germline lookup yields CDR1 SGHTA and CDR2 FQGNSA.

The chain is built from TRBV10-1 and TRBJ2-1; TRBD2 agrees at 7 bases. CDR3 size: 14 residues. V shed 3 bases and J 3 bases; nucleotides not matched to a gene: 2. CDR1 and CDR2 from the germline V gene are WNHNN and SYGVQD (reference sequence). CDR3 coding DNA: TGCGCCAGCAGTGAAGGCGGGAGCTACAATGAGCAGTTCTTC. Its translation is CASSEGGSYNEQFF.

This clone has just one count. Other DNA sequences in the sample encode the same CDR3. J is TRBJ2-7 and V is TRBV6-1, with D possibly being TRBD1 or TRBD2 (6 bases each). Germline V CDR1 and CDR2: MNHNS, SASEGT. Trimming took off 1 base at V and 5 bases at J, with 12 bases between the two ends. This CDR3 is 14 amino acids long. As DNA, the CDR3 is TGTGCCAGCAGTGAAGGGGGGGCTCCCCACGAGCAGTACTTC. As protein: CASSEGGAPHEQYF.

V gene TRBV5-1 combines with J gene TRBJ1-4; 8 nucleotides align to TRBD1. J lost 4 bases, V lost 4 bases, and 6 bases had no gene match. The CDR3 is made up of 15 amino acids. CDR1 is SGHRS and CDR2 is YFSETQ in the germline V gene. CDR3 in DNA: TGCGCCAGCAGCCCGGTGGACAGGGATAATGAAAAACTGTTTTTT. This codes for CASSPVDRDNEKLFF.

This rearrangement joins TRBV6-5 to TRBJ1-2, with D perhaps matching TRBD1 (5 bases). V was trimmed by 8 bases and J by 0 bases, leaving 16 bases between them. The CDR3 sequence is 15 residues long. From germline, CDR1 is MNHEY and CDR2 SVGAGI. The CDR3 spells CASGFRQKTNYGYTF. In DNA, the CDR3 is TGTGCCAGCGGATTTAGACAGAAAACTAACTATGGCTACACCTTC.

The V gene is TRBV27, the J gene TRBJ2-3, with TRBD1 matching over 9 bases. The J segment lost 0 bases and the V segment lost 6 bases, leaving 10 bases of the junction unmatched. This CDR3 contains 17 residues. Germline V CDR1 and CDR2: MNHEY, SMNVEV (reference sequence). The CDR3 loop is CASSRYTGGLSTDTQYF. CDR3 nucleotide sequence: TGTGCCAGCAGCCGATACACAGGGGGCCTTAGCACAGATACGCAGTATTTT.

CDR3 DNA: TGTGCCAGCAGCCCCGACAGGGGGCCCGGGGAGCTGTTTTTT. Translated: CASSPDRGPGELFF. The chain couples TRBV7-2 to TRBJ2-2; TRBD1 aligns across 10 bases. Germline V CDR1 and CDR2: SGHTA, FQGNSA. V trimming: 5 bases; J trimming: 6 bases; junction bases outside the gene matches: 3. The CDR3 extends over 14 amino acids.

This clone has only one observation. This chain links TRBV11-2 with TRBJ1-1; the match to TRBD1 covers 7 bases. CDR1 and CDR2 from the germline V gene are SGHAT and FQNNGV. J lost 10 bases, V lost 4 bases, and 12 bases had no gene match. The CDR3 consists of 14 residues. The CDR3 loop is CASSSRQGSNRAFF. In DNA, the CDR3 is TGTGCCAGCAGCTCAAGACAGGGTTCGAATAGAGCTTTCTTT.

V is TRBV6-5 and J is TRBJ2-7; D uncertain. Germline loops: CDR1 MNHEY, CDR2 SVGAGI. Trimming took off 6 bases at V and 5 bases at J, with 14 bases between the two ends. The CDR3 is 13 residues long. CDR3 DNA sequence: TGTGCCAGCAGCCCGGTTGCCTTGAACGAGCAGTACTTC. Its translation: CASSPVALNEQYF.

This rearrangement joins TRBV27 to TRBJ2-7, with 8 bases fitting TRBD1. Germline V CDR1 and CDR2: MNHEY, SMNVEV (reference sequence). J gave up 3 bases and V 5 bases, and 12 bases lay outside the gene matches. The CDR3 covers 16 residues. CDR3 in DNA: TGTGCCAGCAGTCCCTACCCTCCAGACAGGGGCTACGAGCAGTACTTC. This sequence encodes CASSPYPPDRGYEQYF.

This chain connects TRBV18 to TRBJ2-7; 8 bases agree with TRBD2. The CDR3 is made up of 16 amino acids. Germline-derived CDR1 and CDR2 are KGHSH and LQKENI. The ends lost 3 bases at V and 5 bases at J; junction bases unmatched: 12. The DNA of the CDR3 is TGTGCCAGCTCACCTTCTGGCACTAGCGGCAGTCACGAGCAGTACTTC. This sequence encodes CASSPSGTSGSHEQYF.

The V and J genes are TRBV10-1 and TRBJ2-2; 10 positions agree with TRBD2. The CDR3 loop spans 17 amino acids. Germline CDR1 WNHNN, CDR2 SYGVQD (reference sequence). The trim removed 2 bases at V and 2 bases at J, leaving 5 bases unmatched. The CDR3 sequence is CASSERRTSGNTGELFF. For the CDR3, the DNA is TGCGCCAGCAGTGAGAGGAGGACTAGCGGAAACACCGGGGAGCTGTTTTTT.

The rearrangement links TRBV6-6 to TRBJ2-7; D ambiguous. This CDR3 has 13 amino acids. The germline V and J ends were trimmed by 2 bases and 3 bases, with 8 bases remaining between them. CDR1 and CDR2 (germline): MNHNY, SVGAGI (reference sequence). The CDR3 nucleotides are TGTGCCAGCAGTTACCGAGTGGACTACGAGCAGTACTTC. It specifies CASSYRVDYEQYF.

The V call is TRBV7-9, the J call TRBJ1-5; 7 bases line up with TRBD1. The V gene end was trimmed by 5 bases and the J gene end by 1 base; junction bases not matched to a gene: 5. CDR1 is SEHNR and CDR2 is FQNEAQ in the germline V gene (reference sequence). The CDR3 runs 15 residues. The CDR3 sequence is CASSPGQTSNQPQHF. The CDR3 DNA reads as TGTGCCAGCAGCCCGGGACAGACCAGCAATCAGCCCCAGCATTTT.

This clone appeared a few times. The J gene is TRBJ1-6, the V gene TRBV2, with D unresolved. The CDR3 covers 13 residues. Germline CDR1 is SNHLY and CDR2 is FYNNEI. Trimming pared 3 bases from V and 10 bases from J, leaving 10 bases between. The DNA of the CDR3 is TGTGCCAGCAGTGAGGTAGCCCTATCACCCCTCCACTTT. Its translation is CASSEVALSPLHF.

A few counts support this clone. CDR3 residues: CASSPGTEAFF. The CDR3 DNA is TGTGCCAGCTCACCCGGGACTGAAGCTTTCTTT. The chain uses TRBV18 and TRBJ1-1; D uncertain. Germline CDR1 is KGHSH and CDR2 is LQKENI. V lost 3 bases, J lost 5 bases, and 4 bases lay in between. The CDR3 spans 11 residues. The full variable domain, its missing parts supplied by reference TRBV18 and TRBJ1-1, is NAGVMQNPRHLVRRRGQEARLRCSPMKGHSHVYWYRQLPEEGLKFMVYLQKENIIDESGMPKERFSAEFPKEGPSILRIQQVVRGDSAAYFCASSPGTEAFFGQGTRLTVV.

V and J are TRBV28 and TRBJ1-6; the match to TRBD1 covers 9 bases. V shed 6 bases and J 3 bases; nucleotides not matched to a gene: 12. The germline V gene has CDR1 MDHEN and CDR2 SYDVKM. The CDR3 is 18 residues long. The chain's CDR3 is CASREGQGRSLYNSPLHF. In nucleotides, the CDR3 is TGTGCCAGCAGAGAGGGACAGGGCCGATCCCTCTATAATTCACCCCTCCACTTT. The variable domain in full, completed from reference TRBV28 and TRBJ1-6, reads DVKVTQSSRYLVKRTGEKVFLECVQDMDHENMFWYRQDPGLGLRLIYFSYDVKMKEKGDIPEGYSVSREKKERFSLILESASTNQTSMYLCASREGQGRSLYNSPLHFGNGTRLTVT.